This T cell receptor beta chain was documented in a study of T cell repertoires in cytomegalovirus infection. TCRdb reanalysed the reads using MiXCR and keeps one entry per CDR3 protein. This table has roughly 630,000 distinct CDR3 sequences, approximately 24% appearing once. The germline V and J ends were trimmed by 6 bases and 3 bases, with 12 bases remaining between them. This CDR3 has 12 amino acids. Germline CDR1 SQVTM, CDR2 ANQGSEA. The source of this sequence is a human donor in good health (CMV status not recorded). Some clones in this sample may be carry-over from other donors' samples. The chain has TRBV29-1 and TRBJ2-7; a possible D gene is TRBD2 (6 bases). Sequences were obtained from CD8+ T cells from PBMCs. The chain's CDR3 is CSVEEGIYEQYF. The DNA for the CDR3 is TGCAGCGTCGAGGAGGGAATCTACGAGCAGTACTTC.